This T cell receptor beta chain emerged from a study of blood T cell repertoires in COVID-19 (TCRdb year 2020). For context, the study as a whole: Samples from collaborators originated in the United States, Italy and Spain and spanned both the acute and convalescent phases of COVID-19. The prospective study material was composed of cDNA or gDNA derived from T cells, B-cell-depleted T cells, or PBMCs. Deeply sampled blood TCRbeta repertoires from subjects exposed to, actively infected with, or recovered from COVID-19 were included in the dataset. A freely available public database, intended as a resource for researchers studying the immune response to SARS-CoV-2, is where the repertoires were released. The samples were drawn from two sources: the first 160 participants of the ongoing ImmuneRACE study, and fewer than 1,500 subjects contributed by 6 global collaborators. The sample metadata nearly always contained a de-identified subject ID, COVID-19 status, age in years and sex. Where available, HLA class I and class II types were obtained from metadata supplied by the sample provider rather than from assay-based typing.

Remarks on this clone: Its specific antigen is unknown. The sample holds no much larger clone one base away, and base qualities are not on file.

TCRbeta CDR3 regions were amplified from genomic DNA using the immunoSEQ Assay, a bias-controlled multiplex PCR. The source study handled its data this way. The number of nucleated cells in each sample was estimated from the amplification of reference gene primers within the assay. To quantify the absolute abundance of each unique TCRbeta CDR3 rearrangement, sequence reads were collapsed and filtered. For each sample, productive Simpson clonality was calculated as the square root of Simpson's diversity index over productive rearrangements. Drawn from immuneACCESS, this table holds only the in-frame rearrangements with V and J called that TCRdb kept. Clones are partly lost; checked studies trace under half to an unresolved V gene and leave the rest unexplained. The V and J calls and clone size are taken from that table; D and trimming were inferred from the DNA. Counted in this sample were roughly 120,000 clones; more than 75% of them appeared once. The top ten clonotypes cover under 4.5% of the sample.

What the research found in general, with its limitations: Clinical and demographic metadata were provided uncurated, with the amount varying by source and participant.

The CDR3 holds 17 amino acids from the cysteine to the phenylalanine. Only CDR3 DNA is held: 51 bases, read in frame from base 1. CDR1 and CDR2 were assigned from the germline V gene (reference sequence) as SEHNR and FQNEAQ. V loses 0 bases, J loses 1 base, and the germline ends lie 15 bases apart. Each collaborating institution followed its own protocols to collect whole blood in K2EDTA tubes. For TCRbeta analysis, collaborator samples were shipped as frozen whole blood, as isolated PBMCs, or as DNA extracted from either sample type. This TCR was sampled from a man over 45 with active COVID-19. Sequences were obtained from peripheral blood. The chain is assembled from TRBV7-9 and TRBJ1-2, with no reliable assignment of the D segment. The nucleotide sequence is given as TGTGCCAGCAGCTTAGCGCTTGGTGCTACTAATAACTATGGCTACACCTTC. Its coded protein is CASSLALGATNNYGYTF.